This paragraph reports one T cell receptor beta chain. As handled by the study authors: Amplifying reference gene primers gave estimates of nucleated cell counts. TCRdb keeps only in-frame clones here, not all; method: immunoSEQ multiplex PCR. V and J calls and clone size are those listed in that table; D and trimming were worked out from the DNA. The table shows around 150,000 clones, with approximately 80% occurring only once. The source of the sample is a study of blood T cell repertoires in COVID-19. In the study overall: Sources were T cells, B-cell-depleted T cells, or PBMCs; the material itself was cDNA or gDNA.

The CDR3 spans 18 residues. V was trimmed by 2 bases and J by 9 bases, leaving 23 bases between them. CDR1 KGHSH and CDR2 LQKENI come from the germline V gene. The sequenced sample was peripheral blood. The TCR comes from a man aged 55 to 70 who had recovered from COVID-19. The V call is TRBV18, the J call TRBJ1-6, with D perhaps TRBD1 (5 bases). The CDR3 here is CASSPRLQVALGISPLHF. In DNA form, the CDR3 reads TGTGCCAGCTCACCAAGGCTACAGGTGGCATTGGGGATTTCACCCCTCCACTTT.